This TCR beta chain was found in a study of control samples from healthy donors and cancer patients. This CDR3 contains 15 residues. The germline gives CDR1 LGHDT, CDR2 YNNKEL (reference sequence). TCRdb's table, derived via immunoSEQ multiplex PCR, lists solely in-frame clones and lacks some. The sample lists over 45,000 clones, around nine tenths seen once, with 0.8% in the top ten. A word on this clone: A read error may account for a junction end that differs from germline.

The chain is built from TRBV3-1 (or the pseudogene TRBV3-2) and TRBJ1-6; maybe TRBD1 (6 bases). This TCR was recovered from a man aged 25 to 40 with colorectal cancer. The specimen was PBMCs. The CDR3 spells CAGSHGTLGGSPLHF. CDR3 coding DNA: TGTGCCGGCAGCCACGGGACACTTGGGGGTTCACCCCTCCACTTT.